This T cell receptor beta chain was sequenced for a study of control samples from healthy donors and cancer patients. The CDR3 sequence is 16 residues long. The germline V gene encodes CDR1 SGHNT and CDR2 YYREEE (reference sequence). V lost 4 bases and J lost 1, with 14 bases in between. TCRdb's table, derived via immunoSEQ multiplex PCR, lists solely in-frame clones and lacks some. The profile shows about 140,000 clones, more than 80% of them singletons. The specimen sequenced was blood. The chain uses TRBV5-4 and TRBJ2-2, with D possibly called TRBD1 or TRBD2 (5 bases each). The receptor comes from a man aged 18 to 29 in good health. The CDR3 region has the DNA TGTGCCAGCAGCCCAGCCGGGACCTTGAACACCGGGGAGCTGTTTTTT. Protein product: CASSPAGTLNTGELFF.